The 10 T cell receptor beta chains reported below all come from one sample, sequenced in a study of cytomegalovirus exposure and HLA in healthy donors. The assay was immunoSEQ multiplex PCR, and TCRdb's table has in-frame clones only and misses some. The sample consists of about 79,000 clones, 90% to 95% of them appearing once. The specimen sequenced was PBMCs. These receptors were obtained from a woman in her thirties in good health and CMV-seronegative.

The chain has TRBV5-1 and TRBJ2-3; TRBD2 matches at 16 bases. Losses at the gene ends were 5 bases for V and 2 bases for J; bases not matched to a gene: 5. This CDR3 region has 17 residues. Germline CDR1 reads SGHRS; CDR2 reads YFSETQ. The CDR3 here is CASSSGTSGGVTDTQYF. The CDR3 region has the DNA TGCGCCAGCAGTTCTGGGACTAGCGGGGGGGTCACAGATACGCAGTATTTT.

The chain employs TRBV6-4 and TRBJ2-1; 11 nucleotides match TRBD2. The CDR3 length is 14 residues. V trimming: 7 bases; J trimming: 9 bases; junction bases outside the gene matches: 8. Germline CDR1 is MRHNA and CDR2 is SNTAGT. The CDR3 spells CASKELAGVGEQFF. The CDR3 coding sequence is TGTGCCAGCAAGGAACTAGCGGGAGTTGGTGAGCAGTTCTTC.

This clone was detected only once. V and J are TRBV7-2 and TRBJ2-3; D not resolved. The CDR3 spans 14 residues. CDR1 and CDR2 (germline): SGHTA, FQGNSA. Trimming removed 2 bases at V and 5 bases at J, with 11 bases between. Written as DNA, the CDR3 is TGTGCCAGCAGCTTACGCGGCCCCGGAGATACGCAGTATTTT. This codes for CASSLRGPGDTQYF.

The chain links TRBV29-1 to TRBJ1-2, with TRBD1 matching over 7 bases. CDR1 SQVTM and CDR2 ANQGSEA come from the germline V gene. The CDR3 covers 15 residues. With 0 bases clipped from V and 10 bases from J, the junction kept 14 bases outside the gene matches. This CDR3 is CSVEETRGPVFYYTF. In DNA, the CDR3 is TGCAGCGTTGAAGAGACGAGGGGGCCAGTTTTTTACTACACCTTC.

This sequence joins TRBV6-1 and TRBJ2-7; D is perhaps TRBD2 (5 bases). V was clipped by 8 bases and J by 4 bases, with 12 bases between them. Germline V CDR1 and CDR2: MNHNS, SASEGT. There are 12 residues in the CDR3. The CDR3 sequence: CASRTGNYEQYF. CDR3 nucleotide sequence: TGTGCCAGCCGGACGGGAAATTACGAGCAGTACTTC.

V is TRBV5-1 and J is TRBJ1-2, with TRBD1 as a possible D gene (6 bases). The CDR3 has 14 residues. The V gene's germline CDR1 is SGHRS and CDR2 YFSETQ. V was shortened by 4 bases and J by 3 bases, with 13 bases between the two germline ends. The CDR3 DNA reads as TGCGCCAGCAGCCCACCGGACAGATACTATGGCTACACCTTC. As protein: CASSPPDRYYGYTF.

With regard to this clone: This sample also contains other DNA sequences that code for the same CDR3. The chain couples TRBV5-1 to TRBJ2-3, with 10 bases fitting TRBD2. Losses at the gene ends were 2 bases for V and 1 base for J; bases not matched to a gene: 1. This CDR3 region has 15 residues. The germline CDR1 and CDR2 sequences are SGHRS and YFSETQ. CDR3 in amino acids: CASSLGLAGTDTQYF. The CDR3 nucleotides are TGCGCCAGCAGCTTAGGACTAGCGGGCACAGATACGCAGTATTTT.

The chain uses TRBV2 and TRBJ2-7; 8 bases match TRBD1. This CDR3 region has 16 residues. Germline V CDR1 and CDR2: SNHLY, FYNNEI. The V and J ends lost 6 bases and 0 bases, in that order; junction bases with no gene match: 10. CDR3 sequence reads: CASRGPGTGFSYEQYF. The CDR3 region has the DNA TGTGCCAGCAGAGGACCTGGGACAGGATTCTCCTACGAGCAGTACTTC.

The chain links TRBV14 to TRBJ1-1; 12 bases are shared with TRBD1. Looked up from germline, CDR1 is SGHDN and CDR2 is FVKESK. The CDR3 consists of 17 residues. Trimming at V came to 3 bases and at J to 0 bases, leaving 5 bases not matched to a gene. Here the CDR3 reads CASSQGDRGPLNTEAFF. Here the CDR3 DNA reads TGTGCCAGCAGCCAGGGGGACAGGGGGCCATTGAACACTGAAGCTTTCTTT.

In the case of this clone: Germline is not matched at one junction end, which may reflect a read error. V gene TRBV5-1 combines with J gene TRBJ2-7, with 11 bases that match TRBD2. The CDR3 length is 15 residues. The germline gives CDR1 SGHRS, CDR2 YFSETQ. DNA of the CDR3: TGTGCCAGCAGCACAACACAGGGACTAGCGGCCGAGCAGTACTTC. The encoded protein is CASSTTQGLAAEQYF.